Each of the 6 T cell receptor beta chains below was sequenced from the same sample in a study of spatial heterogeneity in lung cancer (dated by TCRdb to between 2018 and 2021). The label giving this sample's time point can be read as: sample taken at primary tumor resection. Results and caveats for the whole study, not just this receptor: The tumor nonsynonymous mutation count correlated with the number of expanded alpha and beta TCRs within the tumor.

Library generation was performed with 5' RACE. Sequenced on a NextSeq 500. TCRdb reanalyzed the raw reads on its own, using fastp at Q25 for trimming and MiXCR for clone calling, and kept in-frame beta chains. Rows are unified per CDR3 protein, each entry keeping the most common DNA and genes. In this sample the table shows approximately 18,000 distinct CDR3 sequences, 9.6% of which occur a single time. The ten most abundant clones make up roughly 21% of the sample. These receptors have no identified antigens. The sample here was lung tumor tissue, taken at surgery. The receptors stem from a female donor with early-stage non-small cell lung cancer.

There are a few counts of this clonotype. This beta chain lies outside the target of a library built for alpha chains; its clone size means little. The chain carries TRBV2 and TRBJ2-3; 8 positions agree with TRBD2. Germline lookup yields CDR1 SNHLY and CDR2 FYNNEI. The length of the CDR3 is 13 residues. Trimming took 8 bases from V and 5 from J; bases not matched to a gene: 6. The CDR3 DNA is TGTGCCAGCGCGGGACTAGACGGAGATACGCAGTATTTT. Protein sequence: CASAGLDGDTQYF.

This clonotype ranks as medium-sized. This beta chain appears as a stray read in a library generated for alpha chains; its size is not informative. The chain has TRBV10-3 and TRBJ2-5; 11 bases fit TRBD2. CDR3 length: 13 amino acids. The V gene end was trimmed by 7 bases and the J gene end by 4 bases; junction bases not matched to a gene: 2. Germline loops: CDR1 ENHRY, CDR2 SYGVKD. CDR3 protein: CAITGTSGETQYF. The CDR3 region has the DNA TGTGCCATCACCGGGACTAGCGGAGAGACCCAGTACTTC.

By proportion, this clonotype is medium-sized. The library was prepared for alpha chains; this beta chain is a stray read, so its frequency means little. The chain carries TRBV24-1 and TRBJ2-5, with D unresolved. With 5 bases removed from V and 5 bases from J, the gap between germline ends came to 5 bases. The germline V gene encodes CDR1 KGHDR and CDR2 SFDVKD. The CDR3 contains 11 residues. The CDR3: CATSVGETQYF. CDR3 sequence (DNA): TGTGCCACCAGTGTTGGTGAGACCCAGTACTTC.

This clonotype has a count of ten or more. The library was prepared for alpha chains; this beta chain is a stray read, so its frequency means little. The V call is TRBV4-3, the J call TRBJ2-2; TRBD2 might be the D (5 bases). Germline-derived CDR1 and CDR2 are LGHNA and YSLEER. The CDR3 has 17 residues. V lost 1 base, J lost 3 bases, and 15 bases lay in between. CDR3 in amino acids: CASSQGDSGRYTGELFF. In nucleotides, the CDR3 is TGCGCCAGCAGCCAAGGGGATTCGGGAAGGTACACCGGGGAGCTGTTTTTT.

Turning to this clonotype: This beta chain is off target for a library built for alpha chains, so its abundance means little. The chain employs TRBV5-6 and TRBJ2-7; D is possibly TRBD1 (6 bases). This CDR3 comprises 18 residues. The germline V and J ends were trimmed by 0 bases and 2 bases, with 21 bases remaining between them. The germline CDR1 and CDR2 sequences are SGHDT and YYEEEE. The CDR3 spells CASSLGELRGSLAYEQYF. In nucleotides, the CDR3 is TGTGCCAGCAGCTTGGGAGAACTCAGGGGTAGCCTGGCCTACGAGCAGTACTTC.

This clonotype is deemed medium-sized. Being off target in a library aimed at alpha chains, this beta chain has a size of little meaning. The rearrangement joins TRBV7-3 to TRBJ2-1; unclear D gene. Between the trimmed V and J ends, which lost 1 base and 3 bases, there was a span of 13 bases. This CDR3 region has 16 residues. Germline CDR1 reads SGHTA; CDR2 reads FQGTGA. This CDR3 is CASSLMAPSFYNEQFF. CDR3 nucleotides: TGTGCCAGCAGCTTAATGGCCCCCTCCTTCTACAATGAGCAGTTCTTC. Looking up the rest from reference TRBV7-3 and TRBJ2-1 gives the full variable domain: GAGVSQTPSNKVTEKGKYVELRCDPISGHTALYWYRQSLGQGPEFLIYFQGTGAADDSGLPNDRFFAVRPEGSVSTLKIQRTERGDSAVYLCASSLMAPSFYNEQFFGPGTRLTVL.